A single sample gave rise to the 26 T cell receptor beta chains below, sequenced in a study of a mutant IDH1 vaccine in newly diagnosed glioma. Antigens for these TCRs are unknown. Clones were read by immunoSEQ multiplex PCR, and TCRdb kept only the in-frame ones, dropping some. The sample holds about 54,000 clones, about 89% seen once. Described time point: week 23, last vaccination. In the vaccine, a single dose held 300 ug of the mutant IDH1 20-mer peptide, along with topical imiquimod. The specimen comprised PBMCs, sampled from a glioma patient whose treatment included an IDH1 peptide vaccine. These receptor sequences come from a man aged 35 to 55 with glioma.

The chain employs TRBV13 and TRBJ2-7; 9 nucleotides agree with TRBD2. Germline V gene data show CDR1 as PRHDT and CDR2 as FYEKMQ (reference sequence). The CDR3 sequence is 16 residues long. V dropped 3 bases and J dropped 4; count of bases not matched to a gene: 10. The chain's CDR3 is CASSLWGGRAGYEQYF. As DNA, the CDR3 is TGTGCCAGCAGCTTGTGGGGCGGGAGGGCCGGGTACGAGCAGTACTTC.

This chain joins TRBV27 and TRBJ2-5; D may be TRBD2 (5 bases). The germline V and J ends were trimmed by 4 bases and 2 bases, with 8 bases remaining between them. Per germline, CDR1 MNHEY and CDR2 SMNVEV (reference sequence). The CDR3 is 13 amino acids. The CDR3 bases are TGTGCCAGCAGTTACGGAGGACAAGAGACCCAGTACTTC. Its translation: CASSYGGQETQYF.

The CDR3 here is CASSSSRLAETQYF. DNA of the CDR3: TGTGCCAGCAGCTCATCCCGACTAGCAGAGACCCAGTACTTC. V and J are TRBV11-3 and TRBJ2-5, with 7 bases matching TRBD2. The CDR3 contains 14 residues. CDR1 and CDR2 (germline): SGHNT, YENEEA. V shed 4 bases, J shed 4 bases, and the junction held 6 bases outside the gene matches.

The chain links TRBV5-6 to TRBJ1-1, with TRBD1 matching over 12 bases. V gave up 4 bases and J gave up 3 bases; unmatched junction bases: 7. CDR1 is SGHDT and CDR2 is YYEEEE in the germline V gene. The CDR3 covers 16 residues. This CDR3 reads CASSRDRGRSDTEAFF. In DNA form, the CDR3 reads TGTGCCAGCAGCAGGGACAGGGGGCGCTCGGACACTGAAGCTTTCTTT.

CDR3 coding DNA: TGTGCCAGCAGCTTGAGGTCATCTAGGCGGGGCTACACCTTC. As protein: CASSLRSSRRGYTF. V is TRBV5-6 and J is TRBJ1-2; D unclear. Germline V lookup: CDR1 SGHDT, CDR2 YYEEEE. V was cut by 1 base and J by 8 bases, with 15 bases left in between. The CDR3 length is 14 residues. Full variable domain (remainder filled in from reference TRBV5-6 and TRBJ1-2): DAGVTQSPTHLIKTRGQQVTLRCSPKSGHDTVSWYQQALGQGPQFIFQYYEEEERQRGNFPDRFSGHQFPNYSSELNVNALLLGDSALYLCASSLRSSRRGYTFGSGTRLTVV.

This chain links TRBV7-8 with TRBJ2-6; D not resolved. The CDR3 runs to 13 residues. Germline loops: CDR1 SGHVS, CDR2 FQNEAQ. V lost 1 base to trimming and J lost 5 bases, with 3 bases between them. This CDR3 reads CASSLDWANVLTF. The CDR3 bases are TGTGCCAGCAGCTTAGACTGGGCCAACGTCCTGACTTTC.

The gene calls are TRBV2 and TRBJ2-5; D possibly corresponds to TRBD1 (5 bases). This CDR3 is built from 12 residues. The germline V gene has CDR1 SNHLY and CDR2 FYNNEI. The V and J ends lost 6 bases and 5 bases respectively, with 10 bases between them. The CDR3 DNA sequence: TGTGCCAGCAGATTAGGGGCTGAGACCCAGTACTTC. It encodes CASRLGAETQYF.

For the CDR3, the DNA is TGTGCCAGCAGCCTGGGACAGGGTATTGGTCAGCCCCAGCATTTT. Translation gives CASSLGQGIGQPQHF. The chain is built from TRBV7-8 and TRBJ1-5; 9 bases map to TRBD1. This CDR3 contains 15 residues. From germline, CDR1 is SGHVS and CDR2 FQNEAQ. J gave up 6 bases and V 5 bases, and 8 bases lay outside the gene matches.

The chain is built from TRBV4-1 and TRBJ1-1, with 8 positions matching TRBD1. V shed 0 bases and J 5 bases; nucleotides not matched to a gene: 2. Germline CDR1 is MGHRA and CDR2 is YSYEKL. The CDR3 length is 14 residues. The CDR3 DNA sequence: TGCGCCAGCAGCCAAGATCACAGGGGGACTGAAGCTTTCTTT. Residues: CASSQDHRGTEAFF.

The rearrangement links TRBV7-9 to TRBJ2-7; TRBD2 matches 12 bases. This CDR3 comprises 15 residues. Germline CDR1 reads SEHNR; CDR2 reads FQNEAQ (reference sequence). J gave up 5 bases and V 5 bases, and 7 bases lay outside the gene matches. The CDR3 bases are TGTGCCAGCAGCCCCGGACTAGCGGGACAGAACGAGCAGTACTTC. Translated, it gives CASSPGLAGQNEQYF.

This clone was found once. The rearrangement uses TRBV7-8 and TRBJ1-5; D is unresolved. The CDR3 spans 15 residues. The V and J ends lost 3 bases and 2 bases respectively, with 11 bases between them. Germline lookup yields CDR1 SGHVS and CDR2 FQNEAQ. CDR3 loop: CASSLLEWGNQPQHF. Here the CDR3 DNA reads TGTGCCAGCAGCTTGCTGGAGTGGGGCAATCAGCCCCAGCATTTT.

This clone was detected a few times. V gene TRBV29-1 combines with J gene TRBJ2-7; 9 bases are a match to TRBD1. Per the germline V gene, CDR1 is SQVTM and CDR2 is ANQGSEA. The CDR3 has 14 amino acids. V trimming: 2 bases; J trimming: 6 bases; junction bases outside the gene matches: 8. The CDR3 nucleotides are TGCAGCGTTGAACAATACGGGACAGGGCGCGAGCAGTACTTC. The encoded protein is CSVEQYGTGREQYF.

CDR3 sequence (DNA): TGTGCCAGCAGCTTGGCGAGGGGGGATGGCTACACCTTC. Its translation is CASSLARGDGYTF. The J gene is TRBJ1-2, the V gene TRBV5-6; maybe TRBD1 (6 bases). Germline values: CDR1 SGHDT, CDR2 YYEEEE. The CDR3 contains 13 residues. Trimming pared 0 bases from V and 6 bases from J, leaving 9 bases between.

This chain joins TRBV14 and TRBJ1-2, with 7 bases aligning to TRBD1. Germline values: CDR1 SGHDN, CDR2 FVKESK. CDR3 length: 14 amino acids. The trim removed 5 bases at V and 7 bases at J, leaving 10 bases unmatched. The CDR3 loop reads CASSRQGAMGGYTF. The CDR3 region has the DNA TGTGCCAGCAGCAGACAGGGCGCGATGGGTGGCTACACCTTC.

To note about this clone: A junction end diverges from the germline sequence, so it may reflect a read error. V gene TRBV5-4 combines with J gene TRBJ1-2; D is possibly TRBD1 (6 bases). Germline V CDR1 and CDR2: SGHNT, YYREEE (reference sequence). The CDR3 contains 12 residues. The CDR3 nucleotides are TGTGCCAGCAGCTTGAATGGACAGCCACCCTACTTC. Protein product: CASSLNGQPPYF.

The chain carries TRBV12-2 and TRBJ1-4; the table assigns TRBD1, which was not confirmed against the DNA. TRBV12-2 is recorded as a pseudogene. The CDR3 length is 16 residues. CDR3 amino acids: CASRLVGRTEKSKLFF. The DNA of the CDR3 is TGTGCAAGTCGCTTAGTTGGCAGGACAGAAAAGTCAAAACTGTTTTTT.

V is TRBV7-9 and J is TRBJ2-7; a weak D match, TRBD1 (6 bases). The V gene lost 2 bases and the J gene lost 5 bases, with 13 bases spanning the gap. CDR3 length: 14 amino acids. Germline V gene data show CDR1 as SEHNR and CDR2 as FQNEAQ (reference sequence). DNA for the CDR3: TGTGCCAGCAGCTTAAGACAGGACGTAGACGAGCAGTACTTC. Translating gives CASSLRQDVDEQYF.

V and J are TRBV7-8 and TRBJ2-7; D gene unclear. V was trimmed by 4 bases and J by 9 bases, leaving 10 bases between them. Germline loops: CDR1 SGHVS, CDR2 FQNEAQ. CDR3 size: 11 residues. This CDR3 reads CASSYQAGQYF. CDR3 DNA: TGTGCCAGCAGCTACCAGGCAGGGCAGTACTTC.

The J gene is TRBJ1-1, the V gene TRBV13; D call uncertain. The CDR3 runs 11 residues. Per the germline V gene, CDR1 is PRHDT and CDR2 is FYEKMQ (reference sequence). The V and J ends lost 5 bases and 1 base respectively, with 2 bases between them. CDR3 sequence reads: CASSTNTEAFF. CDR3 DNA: TGTGCCAGCAGCACGAACACTGAAGCTTTCTTT.

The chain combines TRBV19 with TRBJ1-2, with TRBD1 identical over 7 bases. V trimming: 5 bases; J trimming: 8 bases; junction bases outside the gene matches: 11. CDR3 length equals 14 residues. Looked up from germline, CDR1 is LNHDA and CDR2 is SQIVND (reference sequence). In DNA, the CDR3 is TGTGCCAGTAGTGCCCGGACAGGAGGACGAGGCTACACCTTC. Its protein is CASSARTGGRGYTF.

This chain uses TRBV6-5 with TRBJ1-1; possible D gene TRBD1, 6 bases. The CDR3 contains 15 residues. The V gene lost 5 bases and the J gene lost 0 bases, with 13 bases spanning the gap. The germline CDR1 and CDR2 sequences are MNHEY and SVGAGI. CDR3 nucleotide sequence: TGTGCCAGCAGTGCGACAGGAATCATGAACACTGAAGCTTTCTTT. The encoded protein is CASSATGIMNTEAFF.

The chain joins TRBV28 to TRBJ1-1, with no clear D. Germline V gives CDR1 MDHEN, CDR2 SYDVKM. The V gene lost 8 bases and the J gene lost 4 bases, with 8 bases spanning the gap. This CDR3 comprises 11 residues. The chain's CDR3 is CASLKSTEAFF. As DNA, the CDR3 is TGTGCCAGCCTCAAATCCACTGAAGCTTTCTTT.

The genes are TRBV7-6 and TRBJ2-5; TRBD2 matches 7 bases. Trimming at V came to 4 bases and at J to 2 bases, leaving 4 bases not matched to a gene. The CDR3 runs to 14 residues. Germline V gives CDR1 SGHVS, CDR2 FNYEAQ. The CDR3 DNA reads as TGTGCCAGCAGCTCCCCGGGAGGTCAAGAGACCCAGTACTTC. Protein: CASSSPGGQETQYF.

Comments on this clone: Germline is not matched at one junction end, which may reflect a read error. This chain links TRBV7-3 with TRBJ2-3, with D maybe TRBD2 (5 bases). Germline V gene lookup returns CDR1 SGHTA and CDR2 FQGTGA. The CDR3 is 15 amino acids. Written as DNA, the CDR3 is TGTGCCAGCAGCTTAACAGGCTTACAACGGGATATGCAGTATTTT. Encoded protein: CASSLTGLQRDMQYF.

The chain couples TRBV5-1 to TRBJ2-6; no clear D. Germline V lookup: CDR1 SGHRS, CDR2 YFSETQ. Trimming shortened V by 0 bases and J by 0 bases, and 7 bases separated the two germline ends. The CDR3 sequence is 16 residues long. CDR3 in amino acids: CASSLVWGSGANVLTF. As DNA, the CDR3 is TGCGCCAGCAGCTTGGTTTGGGGCTCTGGGGCCAACGTCCTGACTTTC.

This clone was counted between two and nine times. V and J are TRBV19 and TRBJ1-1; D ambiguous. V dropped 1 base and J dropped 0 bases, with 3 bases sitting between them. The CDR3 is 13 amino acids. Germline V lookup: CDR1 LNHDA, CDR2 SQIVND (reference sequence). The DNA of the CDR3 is TGTGCCAGTAGTATAGGAATGAACACTGAAGCTTTCTTT. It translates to CASSIGMNTEAFF.